Listed below are T cell receptor beta chains from one sample, sequenced in a study of blood T cell repertoires in COVID-19. Profiled with immunoSEQ multiplex PCR; TCRdb holds only in-frame clones, not every one. Among tens of thousands of clones listed, roughly nine tenths were seen once. The sequenced sample was peripheral blood. The receptors were sampled from a woman of 80 years or more with acute or convalescent COVID-19. Each CDR3 is given with its conserved first and last residue. The D gene is left open where the match is weak. Not every row has a clone size; where given, it reads once, few, many or a size class.

D | J | size | V | CDR3 | DNA
TRBD1 | TRBJ2-3 | . | TRBV6-2/TRBV6-3 | CASSYDSDATGTPDTQYF | TGTGCCAGCAGTTACGACTCAGATGCGACAGGGACCCCCGATACGCAGTATTTT
. | TRBJ1-2 | . | TRBV5-1 | CASSLSPERGSYTF | TGCGCCAGCAGCTTGTCACCAGAACGGGGGAGCTACACCTTC
. | TRBJ1-3 | . | TRBV4-2 | CASSPLGGLKGNTIYF | TGTGCCAGCAGCCCTCTGGGGGGGTTAAAAGGAAACACCATATATTTT
. | TRBJ1-2 | . | TRBV30 | CAWSVLGLYGYTF | TGTGCCTGGAGTGTACTGGGGCTCTATGGCTACACCTTC
TRBD1 | TRBJ1-2 | . | TRBV18 | CASHGSTSQGDYGYTF | TGTGCCAGCCATGGATCCACCTCACAGGGGGACTATGGCTACACCTTC
TRBD1 | TRBJ1-6 | once | TRBV6-2/TRBV6-3 | CASSYWDRDNSPLHF | TGTGCCAGCAGTTATTGGGACAGGGATAATTCACCCCTCCACTTT
. | TRBJ1-1 | . | TRBV7-9 | CASSHGQNTEAFF | TGTGCCAGCAGCCACGGACAGAACACTGAAGCTTTCTTT
. | TRBJ1-1 | once | TRBV5-1 | CASSWEGHPNTEAFF | TGCGCCAGCAGCTGGGAGGGACACCCGAACACTGAAGCTTTCTTT
. | TRBJ2-3 | . | TRBV29-1 | CSVGGGVADTQYF | TGCAGCGTTGGGGGCGGGGTCGCAGATACGCAGTATTTT
. | TRBJ1-1 | . | TRBV5-1 | CASRETGRPMNTEAFF | TGCGCCAGCAGGGAAACCGGGAGGCCAATGAACACTGAAGCTTTCTTT
. | TRBJ2-3 | . | TRBV5-1 | CASSLNRGRTDTQYF | TGCGCCAGCAGCTTAAATCGCGGCCGCACAGATACGCAGTATTTT
. | TRBJ2-3 | once | TRBV19 | CASMSGIDGGTQYF | TGTGCCAGTATGTCGGGGATCGATGGAGGTACGCAGTATTTT
. | TRBJ1-4 | . | TRBV11-2 | CASSLEGEKLFF | TGTGCCAGCAGCTTGGAGGGGGAAAAACTGTTTTTT
TRBD1 | TRBJ1-4 | . | TRBV5-4 | CASSGGEGARSTNEKLFF | TGTGCCAGCAGCGGGGGTGAGGGGGCAAGGTCAACTAATGAAAAACTGTTTTTT